Presented here are 13 T cell receptor beta chains from one specimen sequenced in a study of graft-versus-host responses after intestinal transplantation. Libraries were prepared by immunoSEQ multiplex PCR; TCRdb keeps only in-frame clonotypes and omits some of them. The sample carries more than 80,000 clones, roughly nine tenths recorded once. These receptors have no identified antigens. Source: unstimulated CD4+ T cells sorted from spleen or lymph node cells, taken before transplant. These receptors were obtained from a human donor who was the organ donor for an intestinal transplant.

The V gene is TRBV19, the J gene TRBJ1-6, with D perhaps TRBD1 (6 bases). The germline CDR1 and CDR2 sequences are LNHDA and SQIVND (reference sequence). CDR3 length equals 13 residues. V was cut by 10 bases and J by 4 bases, with 11 bases left in between. The CDR3 here is CATQGLYNSPLHF. The CDR3 bases are TGTGCCACCCAGGGGTTGTATAATTCACCCCTCCACTTT.

The chain couples TRBV28 to TRBJ2-3; a weak D match, TRBD1 (5 bases). The germline V gene has CDR1 MDHEN and CDR2 SYDVKM. The CDR3 totals 13 residues. The V gene lost 10 bases and the J gene lost 4 bases, with 15 bases spanning the gap. The CDR3 spells CATQGTWADTQYF. As DNA, the CDR3 is TGTGCCACCCAGGGAACTTGGGCAGATACGCAGTATTTT.

The chain couples TRBV6-5 to TRBJ2-6; D perhaps matches TRBD2 (5 bases). Germline V gene lookup returns CDR1 MNHEY and CDR2 SVGAGI. The V end lost 3 bases, the J end lost 6 bases, and 15 bases lay between the germline ends. This CDR3 is built from 16 residues. The chain's CDR3 is CASSYRGGSKANVLTF. In DNA, the CDR3 is TGTGCCAGCAGTTATCGAGGAGGCAGTAAGGCCAACGTCCTGACTTTC.

The CDR3 is CASSPGPLAGGTDTQYF. CDR3 sequence (DNA): TGCGCCAGCAGCCCGGGTCCTCTAGCGGGGGGCACAGATACGCAGTATTTT. The chain is built from TRBV5-1 and TRBJ2-3; 10 bases are shared with TRBD2. With 4 bases clipped from V and 1 base from J, the junction kept 9 bases outside the gene matches. CDR1 is SGHRS and CDR2 is YFSETQ in the germline V gene. This CDR3 region has 17 residues.

V and J are TRBV7-3 and TRBJ2-2, with 10 bases that match TRBD2. CDR1 SGHTA and CDR2 FQGTGA come from the germline V gene. V was clipped by 5 bases and J by 6 bases; unmatched bases: 6. This CDR3 has 15 residues. The CDR3 sequence: CASSPSGRDSGELFF. The CDR3 region has the DNA TGTGCCAGCAGCCCCAGCGGGAGGGATTCCGGGGAGCTGTTTTTT.

This sequence joins TRBV7-6 and TRBJ2-1; no reliable D call. CDR3 size: 15 residues. V was cut by 3 bases and J by 6 bases, with 15 bases left in between. The germline gives CDR1 SGHVS, CDR2 FNYEAQ. This CDR3 is CASSFARSDRNEQFF. CDR3 sequence (DNA): TGTGCCAGCAGCTTCGCCCGGAGTGATCGCAATGAGCAGTTCTTC.

The chain employs TRBV18 and TRBJ1-3, with D possibly matching TRBD1 (5 bases). Trimming left V 0 bases short and J 0 bases short, with 15 bases between. This CDR3 has 18 amino acids. CDR1 and CDR2 from the germline V gene are KGHSH and LQKENI. The CDR3 region is CASSPPQTVFSSGNTIYF. CDR3 sequence (DNA): TGTGCCAGCTCACCACCCCAGACAGTCTTCAGCTCTGGAAACACCATATATTTT.

The J gene is TRBJ2-5, the V gene TRBV7-2, with a weak D call TRBD2 (7 bases). Germline V gene sequence: CDR1 SGHTA, CDR2 FQGNSA. Trimming pared 1 base from V and 4 bases from J, leaving 13 bases between. CDR3 length equals 15 residues. The CDR3, as DNA: TGTGCCAGCAGCTTAGGGGGGCGGGGGTCAGAGACCCAGTACTTC. It translates to CASSLGGRGSETQYF.

The chain has TRBV7-2 and TRBJ2-3; D perhaps matches TRBD1 (5 bases). Germline V gene lookup returns CDR1 SGHTA and CDR2 FQGNSA. V was trimmed by 2 bases and J by 1 base, leaving 13 bases between them. The CDR3 covers 16 residues. CDR3 DNA sequence: TGTGCCAGCAGCTTACACTTTGGACAACGCACAGATACGCAGTATTTT. This translates into CASSLHFGQRTDTQYF.

The gene calls are TRBV6-5 and TRBJ2-1; 8 nucleotides match TRBD2. Germline V gene lookup returns CDR1 MNHEY and CDR2 SVGAGI. The CDR3 is 16 amino acids. The J segment lost 4 bases and the V segment lost 4 bases, leaving 9 bases of the junction unmatched. This CDR3 is CASSFRLAIGYNEQFF. CDR3 nucleotide sequence: TGTGCCAGCAGTTTTCGACTAGCGATAGGGTACAATGAGCAGTTCTTC.

A single count supports this clone. This chain links TRBV7-2 with TRBJ2-3; D gene uncertain. The CDR3 length is 17 residues. Trimming took 1 base from V and 0 from J, leaving 14 bases between them. CDR1 SGHTA and CDR2 FQGNSA come from the germline V gene. The CDR3 nucleotides are TGTGCCAGCAGCTTAGGCCTGAGTGTGAGAAGCACAGATACGCAGTATTTT. This sequence encodes CASSLGLSVRSTDTQYF.

J is TRBJ2-6 and V is TRBV25-1; 10 bases fit TRBD2. The germline gives CDR1 MGHDK, CDR2 SYGVNS. The ends lost 1 base at V and 2 bases at J; junction bases unmatched: 5. This CDR3 region has 18 residues. For the CDR3, the DNA is TGTGCCAGCAGTGAATCCAGCGGGAGGGCCACTGGGGCCAACGTCCTGACTTTC. It encodes CASSESSGRATGANVLTF.

The chain links TRBV19 to TRBJ1-5, with TRBD1 matching 10 bases. Germline CDR1 and CDR2: LNHDA and SQIVND (reference sequence). The V segment lost 6 bases and the J segment 0 bases; nucleotides outside the gene matches: 11. CDR3 size: 18 residues. CDR3 nucleotides: TGTGCCAGTAGATCTGCGGGACAGGGGATATATAGCAATCAGCCCCAGCATTTT. This codes for CASRSAGQGIYSNQPQHF.